This TCR beta chain was sequenced during a study of T cells in Graves' hyperthyroidism and ophthalmopathy. For the study at large: Once the initial diagnosis was made, peripheral blood was obtained before any treatment.

Germline V gene sequence: CDR1 KGHDR, CDR2 SFDVKD. This CDR3 is 13 amino acids long. The germline V and J ends were trimmed by 10 bases and 3 bases, with 14 bases remaining between them. Diagnosis rested on symptoms, serum thyroxine and TRAb, thyroid ultrasound, and orbital computed tomography. PBMCs came from about 10 ml fresh peripheral blood. The source material, RNA transcripts, was used to amplify TCR beta CDR3 regions. When the TCR CDR3 underwent first-round RT-PCR, the HTBI primer set was used. TCRdb re-called the multiplex PCR reads through MiXCR, storing one row per CDR3 protein. The sample holds some 580,000 distinct CDR3 sequences, about a sixth seen once.

Sequences were obtained from blood. The origin of this receptor is a woman aged 40 to 49 with Graves' ophthalmopathy. V gene TRBV24-1 combines with J gene TRBJ2-5; D is perhaps TRBD1 (6 bases). CDR3 sequence: CATSNGGEETQYF. The CDR3 nucleotides are TGTGCCACTTCTAATGGGGGCGAAGAGACCCAGTACTTC.